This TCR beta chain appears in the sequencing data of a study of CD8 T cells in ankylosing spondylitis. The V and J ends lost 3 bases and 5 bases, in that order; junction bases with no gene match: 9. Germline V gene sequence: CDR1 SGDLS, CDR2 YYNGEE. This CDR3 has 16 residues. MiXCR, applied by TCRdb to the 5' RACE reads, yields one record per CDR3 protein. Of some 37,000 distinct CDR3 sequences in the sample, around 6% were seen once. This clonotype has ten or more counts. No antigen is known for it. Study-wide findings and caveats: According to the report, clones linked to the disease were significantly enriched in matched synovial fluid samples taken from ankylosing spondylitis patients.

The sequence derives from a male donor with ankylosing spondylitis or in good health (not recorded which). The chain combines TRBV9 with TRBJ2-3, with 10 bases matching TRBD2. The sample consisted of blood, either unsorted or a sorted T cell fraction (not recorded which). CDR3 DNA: TGTGCCAGCAGCGCCGATGGGGCTAGCGGGAGAGATACGCAGTATTTT. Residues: CASSADGASGRDTQYF. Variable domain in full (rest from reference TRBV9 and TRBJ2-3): DSGVTQTPKHLITATGQRVTLRCSPRSGDLSVYWYQQSLDQGLQFLIQYYNGEERAKGNILERFSAQQFPDLHSELNLSSLELGDSALYFCASSADGASGRDTQYFGPGTRLTVL.